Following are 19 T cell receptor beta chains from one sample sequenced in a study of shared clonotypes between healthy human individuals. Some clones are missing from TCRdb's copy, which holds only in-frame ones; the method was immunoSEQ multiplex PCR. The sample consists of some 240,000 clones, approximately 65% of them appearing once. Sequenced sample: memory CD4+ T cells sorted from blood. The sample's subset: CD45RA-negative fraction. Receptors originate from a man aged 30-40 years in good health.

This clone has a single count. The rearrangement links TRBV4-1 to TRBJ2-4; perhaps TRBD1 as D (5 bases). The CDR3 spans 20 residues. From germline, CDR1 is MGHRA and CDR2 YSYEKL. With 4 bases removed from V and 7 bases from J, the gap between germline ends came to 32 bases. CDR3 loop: CASSPRQGSASYPGSNIQYF. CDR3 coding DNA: TGCGCCAGCAGCCCGAGGCAGGGTTCGGCCAGCTATCCTGGATCCAACATTCAGTACTTC.

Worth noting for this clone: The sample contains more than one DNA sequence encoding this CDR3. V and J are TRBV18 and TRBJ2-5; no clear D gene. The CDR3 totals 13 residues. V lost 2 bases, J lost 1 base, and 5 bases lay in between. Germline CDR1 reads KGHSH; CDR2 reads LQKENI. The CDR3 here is CASSPGPQETQYF. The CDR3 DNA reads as TGTGCCAGCTCACCAGGCCCCCAAGAGACCCAGTACTTC.

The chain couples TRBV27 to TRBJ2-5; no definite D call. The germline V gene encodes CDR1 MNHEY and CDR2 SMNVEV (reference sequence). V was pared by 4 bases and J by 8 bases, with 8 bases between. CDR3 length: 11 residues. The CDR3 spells CASSSTHTQYF. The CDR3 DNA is TGTGCCAGCAGTTCCACACACACCCAGTACTTC.

CDR3 region: CASSLEISGANVLTF. CDR3 nucleotide sequence: TGTGCCAGCAGCTTAGAGATCTCTGGGGCCAACGTCCTGACTTTC. This sequence joins TRBV7-2 and TRBJ2-6; D uncertain. Germline V lookup: CDR1 SGHTA, CDR2 FQGNSA. V shed 1 base and J shed 0 bases, with 4 bases lying between them. CDR3 length: 15 residues.

The CDR3 loop reads CASSLPTGHWANEQFF. For the CDR3, the DNA is TGTGCCAGCAGTCTCCCCACAGGGCACTGGGCCAATGAGCAGTTCTTC. This chain joins TRBV28 and TRBJ2-1, with D perhaps matching TRBD1 (6 bases). Germline loops: CDR1 MDHEN, CDR2 SYDVKM. The CDR3 is 16 residues long. V gave up 5 bases and J gave up 6 bases, with 20 bases separating them.

In DNA form, the CDR3 reads TGTGCCAGCAGCTCATCGGGAGTCGGGGAGCTGTTTTTT. It translates to CASSSSGVGELFF. The gene calls are TRBV11-2 and TRBJ2-2; TRBD2 is a possible D gene (6 bases). Per the germline V gene, CDR1 is SGHAT and CDR2 is FQNNGV. This CDR3 spans 13 amino acids. The ends were cut back, 4 bases at V and 7 bases at J, with 10 bases in the middle.

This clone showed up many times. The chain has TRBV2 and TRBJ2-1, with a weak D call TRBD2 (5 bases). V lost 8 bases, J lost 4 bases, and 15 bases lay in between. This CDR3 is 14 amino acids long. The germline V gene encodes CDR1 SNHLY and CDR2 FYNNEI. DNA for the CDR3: TGTGCCAGCCGGACTGTCGTGGCGTACAATGAGCAGTTCTTC. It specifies CASRTVVAYNEQFF.

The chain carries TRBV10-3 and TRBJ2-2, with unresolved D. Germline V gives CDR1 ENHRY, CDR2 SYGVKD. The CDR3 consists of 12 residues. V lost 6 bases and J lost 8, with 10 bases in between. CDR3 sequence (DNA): TGTGCCATCAGCGAGACCCTGGGGGAGCTGTTTTTT. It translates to CAISETLGELFF.

CDR3 sequence reads: CASAPGWTKNIQYF. CDR3 DNA: TGTGCTAGTGCCCCCGGGTGGACCAAAAACATTCAGTACTTC. The chain is built from TRBV12-5 and TRBJ2-4; D unclear. The V end lost 7 bases, the J end lost 2 bases, and 12 bases lay between the germline ends. Germline V gives CDR1 LGHNT, CDR2 FRNRAP. The CDR3 spans 14 residues.

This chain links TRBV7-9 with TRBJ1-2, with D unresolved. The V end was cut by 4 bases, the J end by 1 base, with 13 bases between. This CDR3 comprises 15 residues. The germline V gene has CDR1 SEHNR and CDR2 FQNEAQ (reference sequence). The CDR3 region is CASSSPVVLNYGYTF. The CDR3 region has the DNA TGTGCCAGCAGCTCCCCAGTAGTCCTTAACTATGGCTACACCTTC.

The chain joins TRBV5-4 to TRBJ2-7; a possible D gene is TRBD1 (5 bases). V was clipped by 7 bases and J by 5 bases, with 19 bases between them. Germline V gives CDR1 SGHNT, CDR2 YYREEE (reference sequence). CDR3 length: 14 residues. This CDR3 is CASWLWQGDHEQYF. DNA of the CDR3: TGTGCCAGCTGGTTGTGGCAGGGCGACCACGAGCAGTACTTC.

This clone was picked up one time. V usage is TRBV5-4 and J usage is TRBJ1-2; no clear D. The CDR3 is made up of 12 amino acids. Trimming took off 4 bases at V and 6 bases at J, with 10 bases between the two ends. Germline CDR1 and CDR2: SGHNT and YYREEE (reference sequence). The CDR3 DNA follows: TGTGCCAGCAGCGCTGCGCAGGATGGCTACACCTTC. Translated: CASSAAQDGYTF. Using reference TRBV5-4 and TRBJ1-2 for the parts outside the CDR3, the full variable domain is ETGVTQSPTHLIKTRGQQVTLRCSSQSGHNTVSWYQQALGQGPQFIFQYYREEENGRGNFPPRFSGLQFPNYSSELNVNALELDDSALYLCASSAAQDGYTFGSGTRLTVV.

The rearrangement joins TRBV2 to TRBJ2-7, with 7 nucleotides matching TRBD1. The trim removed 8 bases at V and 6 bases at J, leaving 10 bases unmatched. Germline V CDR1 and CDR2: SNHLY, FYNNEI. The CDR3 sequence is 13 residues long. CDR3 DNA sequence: TGTGCCAGCGCCTGGACAGGTACCTCCGAGCAGTACTTC. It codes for CASAWTGTSEQYF. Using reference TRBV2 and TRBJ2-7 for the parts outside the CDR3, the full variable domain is EPEVTQTPSHQVTQMGQEVILRCVPISNHLYFYWYRQILGQKVEFLVSFYNNEISEKSEIFDDQFSVERPDGSNFTLKIRSTKLEDSAMYFCASAWTGTSEQYFGPGTRLTVT.

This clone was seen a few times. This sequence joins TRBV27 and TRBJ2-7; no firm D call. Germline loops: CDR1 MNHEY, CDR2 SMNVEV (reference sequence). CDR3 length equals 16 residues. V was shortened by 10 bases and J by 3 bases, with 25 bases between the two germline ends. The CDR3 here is CATGPSAVLISYEQYF. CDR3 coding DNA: TGTGCCACCGGCCCGTCGGCTGTCCTAATTAGCTACGAGCAGTACTTC.

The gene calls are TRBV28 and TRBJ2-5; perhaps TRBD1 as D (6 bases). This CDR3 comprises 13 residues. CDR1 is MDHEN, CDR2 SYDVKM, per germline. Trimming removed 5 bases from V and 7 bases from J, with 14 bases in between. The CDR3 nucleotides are TGTGCCAGCAGTCAAGGACAGCTTGGGACCCAGTACTTC. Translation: CASSQGQLGTQYF.

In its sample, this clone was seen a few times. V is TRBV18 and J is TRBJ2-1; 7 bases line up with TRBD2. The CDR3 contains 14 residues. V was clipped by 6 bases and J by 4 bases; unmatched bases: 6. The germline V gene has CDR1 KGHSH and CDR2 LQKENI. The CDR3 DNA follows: TGTGCCAGCTCGACGGGAGGCCGGTACAATGAGCAGTTCTTC. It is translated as CASSTGGRYNEQFF.

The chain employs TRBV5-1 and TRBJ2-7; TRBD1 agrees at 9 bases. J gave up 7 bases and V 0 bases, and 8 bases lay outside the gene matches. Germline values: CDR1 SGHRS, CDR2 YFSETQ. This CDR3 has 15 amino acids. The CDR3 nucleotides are TGCGCCAGCAGCTTGGCCTTTAGGACAGGGGATGAGCAGTACTTC. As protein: CASSLAFRTGDEQYF.

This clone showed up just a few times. Written as DNA, the CDR3 is TGTGCCAGCAGTGAAAGGGGCAGGGTCTACAATGAGCAGTTCTTC. Translation gives CASSERGRVYNEQFF. J is TRBJ2-1 and V is TRBV2; TRBD1 is a possible D gene (5 bases). The germline V gene encodes CDR1 SNHLY and CDR2 FYNNEI. This CDR3 comprises 15 residues. V was shortened by 2 bases and J by 3 bases, with 11 bases between the two germline ends.

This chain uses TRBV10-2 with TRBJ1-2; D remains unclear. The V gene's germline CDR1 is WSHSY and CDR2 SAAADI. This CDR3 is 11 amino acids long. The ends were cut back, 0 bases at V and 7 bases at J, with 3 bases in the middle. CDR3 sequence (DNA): TGCGCCAGCAGTGAGTCGAGTGGCTACACCTTC. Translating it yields CASSESSGYTF.